This note documents a single T cell receptor (beta chain) sequence. The antigen remains undetermined. This entry comes from a study of PD-L1 blockade in urothelial cancer. Across the whole study: Patients with male sex and bladder-origin urothelial cancer accounted for most of the 29 enrolled. Analysis of the blood was performed 3 weeks (second dose) and 6 weeks after treatment start. Study-level results: At the 3-week point, tumor-associated blood clones expanded more in durable-benefit patients. Pretreatment peripheral blood TCR clonality that fell below the median predicted better survival among the patients studied.

The sample's time point: pretreatment peripheral blood. Trimming took 2 bases from V and 4 from J; bases not matched to a gene: 3. The CDR3 is 15 residues long. Germline V gene sequence: CDR1 KGHSH, CDR2 LQKENI. Only in-frame clones appear in the TCRdb table, and some are missing; sequencing was by immunoSEQ multiplex PCR. This table holds roughly 91,000 clones, more than 75% found once. The sample consisted of PBMCs, taken around atezolizumab (anti-PD-L1) treatment. This TCR derives from a man between 60 and 75 years old with urothelial cancer. The chain uses TRBV18 and TRBJ2-7, with 12 bases matching TRBD2. The CDR3 sequence is CASSPTSGGWYEQYF. The CDR3 nucleotides read TGTGCCAGCTCACCAACTAGCGGGGGGTGGTACGAGCAGTACTTC. The variable domain in full, completed from reference TRBV18 and TRBJ2-7, reads NAGVMQNPRHLVRRRGQEARLRCSPMKGHSHVYWYRQLPEEGLKFMVYLQKENIIDESGMPKERFSAEFPKEGPSILRIQQVVRGDSAAYFCASSPTSGGWYEQYFGPGTRLTVT.